The present T cell receptor beta chain was sequenced within a study of blood T cell repertoires in COVID-19. Study overall: In each case, the material was cDNA or gDNA derived from T cells, B-cell-depleted T cells, or PBMCs.

Trimming removed 2 bases from V and 4 bases from J, with 9 bases in between. The V gene's germline CDR1 is ENHRY and CDR2 SYGVKD. The CDR3 loop spans 14 amino acids. Per the authors' pipeline: How many nucleated cells were present was estimated from reference gene primer amplification. The repertoire was sequenced with immunoSEQ multiplex PCR; TCRdb's copy has only in-frame clones and lacks some. V and J calls and clone size come straight from that table; D and trimming were deduced from the DNA. This sample has more than 200,000 clones; roughly 80% occur once, and the top ten carry 8% to 13%. The sequenced sample consisted of peripheral blood. The chain combines TRBV10-3 with TRBJ1-3; the D is unclear. The source is a woman over 75 with acute or convalescent COVID-19. The CDR3 DNA is TGTGCCATCAGTGAGGTCCAAGCCGGAAACACCATATATTTT. Its translation: CAISEVQAGNTIYF.